This TCR beta chain was recovered during a study of identical twins (dated by TCRdb to the mid-2010s). Regarding the complete study: TCR alpha and beta repertoires from monozygotic twins, unrelated adults of various ages and cord blood were deep-sequenced to test whether fetal clonotypes persist. Replicate twin experiments were performed at different times using different library preparation protocols to rule out contamination.

The protocol used for the library was 5' RACE. The instrument was an Illumina HiSeq 2000. A universal primer binding site was introduced by template switching, and a unique molecular identifier was present in the final cDNA, enabling accurate counting of TCR cDNA molecules. First-strand cDNA for TCR alpha and beta chains was synthesized from specific primers in the conserved constant-segment region. To control for contamination, every cDNA library was double barcoded, receiving both a SMART-Mk sample barcode and Illumina barcodes. TruSeq adapter sequences, together with Illumina sample barcodes, were added in two successive PCR steps. The TCR alpha and beta cDNA libraries were sequenced on the Illumina HiSeq platform using custom primers. The authors' analysis ran thus. MiGEC was used to process raw reads and extract unique molecular identifiers, and MiXCR was used to find CDR3 positions. Recombination models were inferred per individual with the repgenHMM and IGoR tools using an EM algorithm. The analysis of shared clonotypes was done with the tcR package in R, with sharing normalized by the product of cloneset sizes. Out-of-frame nonproductive sequences were analyzed to study raw recombination free of thymic and clonal selection effects. TCRdb redid the processing of the public reads, applying fastp at Q25 and MiXCR, and retained in-frame beta chains. Here each entry gathers all rows of one CDR3 protein and keeps the most common genes and DNA. For this entry, the V and J calls and clone size follow TCRdb and not the study's own pipeline. Recorded for this sample are roughly 1.6 million distinct CDR3 sequences; about 31% of them occurred a single time. Of the sample, 0.27% is held by the ten largest clones.

The germline V gene gives CDR1 as MDHEN and CDR2 as SYDVKM. The CDR3 covers 19 residues, taking in both the cysteine and the phenylalanine. Of all the DNA, just the CDR3 is kept, 57 bases in frame from base 1. Broader findings and caveats from the paper: Out-of-frame TCR alpha sequences shared between twins showed an excess of low generation-probability sequences compared with coincidental sharing between unrelated individuals. Fewer insertions were carried by abundant cord blood beta clonotypes, a similar but weaker trend appeared in young adult naive repertoires, and no such trend appeared in memory repertoires. Zero-insertion analyses could be partly confounded by invariant T cells such as MAIT and iNKT, though diverse VJ usage argued against such confounding for most clonotypes. Because the same donors could not be followed over many years, conclusions were based on cross-sectional statistical analysis. A weaker excess of twin sharing was found in beta out-of-frame sequences because the signal-to-noise ratio was lowered by fewer shared sequences. In monozygotic twins, out-of-frame TCR alpha sharing was systematically underestimated by recombination models, although the models agreed with sharing between unrelated individuals.

Comment on this clonotype: Its antigen remains undetermined. Qualities for individual bases were not recorded, and no much larger clone is one base off.

Every donor in the study was a healthy Caucasian. The sample comprised cord blood. This sequence uses TRBV28 and TRBJ2-5, and TRBD1 matches 9 of the central bases. The last part of the DNA fits TRBJ2-7 better; the J call may be wrong. This sequence originates from a newborn girl in good health. The CDR3 in this case is CASSLWGQGLVPRVAEQYF. The DNA is as follows: TGTGCCAGCAGTTTATGGGGACAGGGTTTAGTCCCACGCGTTGCCGAGCAGTACTTC.